These 27 T cell receptor beta chains share one sample of origin, sequenced in a study of regulatory T cells in long-lasting Graves disease. Sample time point: newly diagnosed GD, antithyroid drugs for less than 3 months. There was RNA extracted from PBMCs, and the TCR library was made from it. In building TCR beta libraries, iRepertoire HTBI primers were used together with Arm-PCR of CDR3 regions. A single record per CDR3 protein comes from TCRdb applying MiXCR to the multiplex PCR reads. Of over 350,000 distinct CDR3 sequences detected, less than 15% appear once; the ten largest clones hold roughly a sixth. The same data also went into a second study, on T cells in Graves' hyperthyroidism and ophthalmopathy.

The starting material was peripheral blood mononuclear cells (PBMCs), obtained at new diagnosis, from a patient treated with antithyroid drugs. The receptors were sampled from a woman aged 45 to 65 with Graves disease.

This clonotype has a handful of counts. This is likely a read error, given that the CDR3 carries no conserved phenylalanine or tryptophan at its end. J is TRBJ2-1 and V is TRBV11-3; 13 nucleotides align to TRBD2. The tail of the sequence fits TRBJ2-5 better, so the J call may be wrong. Germline V CDR1 and CDR2: SGHNT, YENEEA. This CDR3 region has 16 residues. CDR3 amino acids: CASSSGLAGKEETQYS. CDR3 bases: TGTGCCAGCAGCTCGGGACTAGCGGGAAAGGAAGAGACCCAGTACTCC.

This clonotype has more than one count but fewer than ten. The chain links TRBV20-1 to TRBJ2-3, with 8 bases fitting TRBD2. The CDR3 consists of 17 residues. In germline, CDR1 is DFQATT, CDR2 SNEGSKA (reference sequence). This CDR3 reads CSVVGLAGESSTDTQYF. For the CDR3, the DNA is TGCAGCGTTGTAGGGCTAGCGGGCGAATCTAGCACAGATACGCAGTATTTT.

This clonotype was seen only a few times. At one end the junction does not follow the germline gene, possibly because of a read error. The chain is built from TRBV13 and TRBJ1-1; D might be TRBD1 (6 bases). Germline CDR1 and CDR2: PRHDT and FYEKMQ (reference sequence). This CDR3 comprises 17 residues. CDR3 sequence reads: CASSKNRDIDLNTEAFF. The DNA of the CDR3 is TGCGCCAGCAGCAAAAACCGGGACATCGATCTGAACACTGAAGCTTTCTTT.

This clonotype appeared many times. The chain has TRBV6-2 or TRBV6-3 and TRBJ2-7, with D unclear. Germline CDR1 and CDR2: MNHEY and SVGEGT. This CDR3 has 13 residues. Deletions cut 6 bases from V and 3 bases from J, with 12 bases between. For the CDR3, the DNA is TGTGCCAGCAGCCATGAGCCGAACTACGAGCAGTACTTC. It specifies CASSHEPNYEQYF.

A remark on this clonotype: Relative to the germline gene, one junction end is altered; a read error may explain this. J is TRBJ1-3 and V is TRBV11-2; D not resolved. This CDR3 contains 15 residues. Germline V CDR1 and CDR2: SGHAT, FQNNGV. The CDR3 DNA reads TGTGTCAGCAGCTTAGAGGACCTCTCCTTAAGCACCATATATTTT. Protein: CVSSLEDLSLSTIYF.

The chain carries TRBV20-1 and TRBJ2-5, with 8 bases matching TRBD1. With 3 bases clipped from V and 2 bases from J, the junction kept 8 bases outside the gene matches. CDR1 DFQATT and CDR2 SNEGSKA come from the germline V gene (reference sequence). This CDR3 is built from 15 residues. CDR3 nucleotide sequence: TGCAGTGCTAGTCCCGGACAGGGAATTCAAGAGACCCAGTACTTC. Translation: CSASPGQGIQETQYF.

This clonotype occurred many times. The J gene is TRBJ2-7, the V gene TRBV18; 11 bases line up with TRBD2. The CDR3 spans 15 residues. Germline CDR1 is KGHSH and CDR2 is LQKENI. J gave up 4 bases and V 6 bases, and 8 bases lay outside the gene matches. CDR3 region: CASSETSGSGYEQYF. CDR3 sequence (DNA): TGTGCCAGCTCTGAAACTAGCGGGAGTGGGTACGAGCAGTACTTC.

This clonotype was picked up many times. The chain combines TRBV10-3 with TRBJ2-3, with a tentative D call TRBD1 (6 bases). CDR1 is ENHRY, CDR2 SYGVKD, per germline. V lost 3 bases and J lost 0, with 13 bases in between. CDR3 length: 16 amino acids. The CDR3 loop is CAISEVTGTSTDTQYF. In DNA, the CDR3 is TGTGCCATCAGTGAAGTTACAGGGACCAGCACAGATACGCAGTATTTT.

To note about this clonotype: Being one base from a much bigger clone, this may be a read error. V gene TRBV11-2 combines with J gene TRBJ2-7, with D hard to call. This CDR3 is 14 amino acids long. V dropped 1 base and J dropped 3 bases, with 10 bases sitting between them. Germline lookup yields CDR1 SGHAT and CDR2 FQNNGV. CDR3 loop: CASSLGARHYEQYF. The CDR3 DNA sequence: TGTGCCAGCAGCTTAGGGGCAAGGCACTACGAGCAGTACTTC.

This clonotype was recorded a few times. The rearrangement links TRBV18 to TRBJ1-6, with unresolved D. From germline, CDR1 is KGHSH and CDR2 LQKENI. The V end was cut by 2 bases, the J end by 4 bases, with 12 bases between. The CDR3 totals 16 residues. The CDR3 sequence is CASSPREVVYNSPLHF. The CDR3, as DNA: TGTGCCAGCTCACCAAGGGAGGTTGTGTATAATTCACCCCTCCACTTT.

This clonotype turned up a few times. V usage is TRBV3-1 and J usage is TRBJ2-7; 9 nucleotides align to TRBD2. Germline-derived CDR1 and CDR2 are LGHDT and YNNKEL (reference sequence). J lost 3 bases, V lost 1 base, and 4 bases had no gene match. CDR3 length equals 15 residues. This CDR3 reads CASSQVGLAGYEQYF. Here the CDR3 DNA reads TGTGCCAGCAGCCAAGTGGGACTAGCAGGCTACGAGCAGTACTTC.

This clonotype was observed many times. The CDR3 DNA follows: TGTGCCAGCAGCAGAGGGTCCGGGGTTGAAGCTTTCTTT. This encodes CASSRGSGVEAFF. This chain uses TRBV3-1 with TRBJ1-1, with unresolved D. V lost 5 bases, J lost 7 bases, and 14 bases lay in between. The CDR3 is 13 residues long. CDR1 and CDR2 (germline): LGHDT, YNNKEL (reference sequence).

Many counts were recorded for this clonotype. This chain uses TRBV20-1 with TRBJ1-6, with D unclear. Trimming removed 3 bases from V and 7 bases from J, with 10 bases in between. The CDR3 is 13 residues long. The V gene's germline CDR1 is DFQATT and CDR2 SNEGSKA (reference sequence). The CDR3 is CSASERSNSPLHF. In nucleotides, the CDR3 is TGCAGTGCTAGTGAAAGGAGCAATTCACCCCTCCACTTT.

The rearrangement links TRBV29-1 to TRBJ2-3; 7 positions agree with TRBD2. With 3 bases clipped from V and 3 bases from J, the junction kept 3 bases outside the gene matches. The CDR3 sequence is 13 residues long. The germline CDR1 and CDR2 sequences are SQVTM and ANQGSEA. The CDR3 DNA reads as TGCAGCGTTGATTGGCGGGGGACAGATACGCAGTATTTT. It is translated as CSVDWRGTDTQYF.

The chain combines TRBV27 with TRBJ2-5; possible D gene TRBD1, 5 bases. In germline, CDR1 is MNHEY, CDR2 SMNVEV (reference sequence). Trimming removed 6 bases at V and 4 bases at J, with 21 bases between. This CDR3 has 16 residues. In DNA form, the CDR3 reads TGTGCCAGCAGCCCCGAGAACCGGCAGGGTCCAGAGACCCAGTACTTC. Its translation: CASSPENRQGPETQYF.

In its sample, this clonotype was seen many times. V and J are TRBV28 and TRBJ1-2, with a possible D match to TRBD1 (6 bases). This CDR3 is built from 13 residues. CDR1 is MDHEN and CDR2 is SYDVKM in the germline V gene. Trimming took 5 bases from V and 4 from J, leaving 11 bases between them. The CDR3 sequence is CASSPGVAYGYTF. DNA of the CDR3: TGTGCCAGCAGTCCAGGGGTCGCCTATGGCTACACCTTC.

This clonotype turned up a few times. V and J are TRBV30 and TRBJ1-1, with TRBD1 matching 7 bases. Per the germline V gene, CDR1 is GTSNPN and CDR2 is SVGIG (reference sequence). After removal of 3 bases from V and 12 bases from J, the junction contained 13 bases not matched to a gene. This CDR3 contains 13 residues. In DNA, the CDR3 is TGTGCCTGGAGCGCCTGGACAGGTGGGGAAACTTTCTTT. Translation gives CAWSAWTGGETFF.

This clonotype was found many times. This rearrangement joins TRBV12-3 or TRBV12-4 to TRBJ1-5; D is uncertain. The CDR3 has 15 amino acids. The germline V and J ends were trimmed by 6 bases and 2 bases, with 14 bases remaining between them. The CDR3 coding sequence is TGTGCCAGCAGGAGAGAGGCATCTGGCAATCAGCCCCAGCATTTT. Amino acids: CASRREASGNQPQHF.

This clonotype was recorded many times. This chain connects TRBV14 to TRBJ2-3, with 13 bases lining up with TRBD2. The CDR3 is 19 residues long. CDR1 is SGHDN, CDR2 FVKESK, per germline. With 0 bases clipped from V and 4 bases from J, the junction kept 10 bases outside the gene matches. The CDR3 region has the DNA TGTGCCAGCAGCCAAGATTGGGTTACTAGCGGGAGGGCCGCAGATACGCAGTATTTT. It is translated as CASSQDWVTSGRAADTQYF.

This clonotype was picked up a small number of times. The rearrangement uses TRBV28 and TRBJ2-7; 11 bases match TRBD2. Trimming cost V 6 bases and J 0 bases; bases outside gene matches: 7. CDR1 and CDR2 from the germline V gene are MDHEN and SYDVKM. The CDR3 has 16 residues. CDR3 coding DNA: TGTGCCAGCAGGTCCTCCGGGACTAGCGGCTCCTACGAGCAGTACTTC. Residues: CASRSSGTSGSYEQYF.

A single count supports this clonotype. The rearrangement joins TRBV6-1 to TRBJ1-3, with D perhaps matching TRBD1 (5 bases). Germline V gene sequence: CDR1 MNHNS, CDR2 SASEGT. The CDR3 spans 12 residues. V lost 10 bases, J lost 5 bases, and 12 bases lay in between. CDR3 in DNA: TGTGCCACGGGACCCCCCCGAAACACCATATATTTT. This codes for CATGPPRNTIYF.

V is TRBV29-1 and J is TRBJ2-1; D perhaps matches TRBD2 (6 bases). Germline-derived CDR1 and CDR2 are SQVTM and ANQGSEA. The length of the CDR3 is 13 residues. The V gene lost 7 bases and the J gene lost 3 bases, with 13 bases spanning the gap. The CDR3 coding sequence is TGCAGCGGGATTGGGGGACTCTACAATGAGCAGTTCTTC. This gives the protein CSGIGGLYNEQFF.

This chain joins TRBV6-2 or TRBV6-3 and TRBJ1-5, with D possibly being TRBD1 (5 bases). The CDR3 sequence is 12 residues long. Trimming left V 5 bases short and J 7 bases short, with 9 bases between. The germline CDR1 and CDR2 sequences are MNHEY and SVGEGT. The CDR3 bases are TGTGCCAGCAGTCCATCAGGGCAGCCCCAGCATTTT. Amino acids: CASSPSGQPQHF.

In this sample, this clonotype turned up many times. The chain links TRBV24-1 to TRBJ2-1; weak D call: TRBD2 (6 bases). Trimming left V 5 bases short and J 8 bases short, with 21 bases between. This CDR3 has 16 residues. Germline V gives CDR1 KGHDR, CDR2 SFDVKD. This CDR3 is CATSVDPEEGVDEQFF. The DNA of the CDR3 is TGTGCCACCAGTGTCGACCCCGAGGAGGGTGTCGATGAGCAGTTCTTC.

This clonotype was counted many times. The J gene is TRBJ2-7, the V gene TRBV30; 9 nucleotides agree with TRBD1. Looked up from germline, CDR1 is GTSNPN and CDR2 is SVGIG (reference sequence). V shed 6 bases and J 4 bases; nucleotides not matched to a gene: 7. The length of the CDR3 is 13 residues. CDR3 in amino acids: CACRDRELYEQYF. CDR3 bases: TGTGCCTGCCGGGACAGGGAGTTATACGAGCAGTACTTC.

V gene TRBV25-1 combines with J gene TRBJ2-1; 9 bases match TRBD2. TRBJ2-5 explains the end of the DNA better; the J call may be wrong. CDR1 MGHDK and CDR2 SYGVNS come from the germline V gene. The CDR3 runs to 15 residues. The CDR3: CASSGLAGVLETQYF. DNA for the CDR3: TGTGCCAGCAGTGGTTTAGCGGGAGTCTTGGAGACCCAGTACTTC.

This clonotype has a count of ten or more. The gene calls are TRBV20-1 and TRBJ2-1; 13 bases fit TRBD2. In germline, CDR1 is DFQATT, CDR2 SNEGSKA (reference sequence). Trimming cost V 7 bases and J 9 bases; bases outside gene matches: 9. The CDR3 is made up of 14 amino acids. The CDR3 here is CSGDRTSGSGEQFF. DNA of the CDR3: TGCAGTGGGGATAGGACTAGCGGGAGCGGTGAGCAGTTCTTC.